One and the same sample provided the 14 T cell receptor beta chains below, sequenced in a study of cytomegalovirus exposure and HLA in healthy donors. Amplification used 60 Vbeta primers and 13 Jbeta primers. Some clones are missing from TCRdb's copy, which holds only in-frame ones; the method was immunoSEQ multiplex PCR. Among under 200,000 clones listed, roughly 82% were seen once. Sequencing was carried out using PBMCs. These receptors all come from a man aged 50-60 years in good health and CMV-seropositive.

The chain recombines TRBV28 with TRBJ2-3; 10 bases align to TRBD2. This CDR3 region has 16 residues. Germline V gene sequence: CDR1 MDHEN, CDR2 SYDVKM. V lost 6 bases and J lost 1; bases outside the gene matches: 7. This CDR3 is CASSLDLAGGTDTQYF. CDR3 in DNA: TGTGCCAGCAGCTTGGACCTAGCGGGAGGCACAGATACGCAGTATTTT.

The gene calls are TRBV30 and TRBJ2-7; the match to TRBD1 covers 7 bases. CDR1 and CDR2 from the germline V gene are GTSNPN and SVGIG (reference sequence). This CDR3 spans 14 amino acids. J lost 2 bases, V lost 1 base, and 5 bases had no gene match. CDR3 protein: CAWSEDRRAYEQYF. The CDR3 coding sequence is TGTGCCTGGAGTGAGGACAGGCGAGCCTACGAGCAGTACTTC.

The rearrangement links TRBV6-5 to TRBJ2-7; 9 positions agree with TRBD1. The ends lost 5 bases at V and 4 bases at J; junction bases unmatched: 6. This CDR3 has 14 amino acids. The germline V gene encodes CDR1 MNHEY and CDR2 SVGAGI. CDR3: CASSAGDREYEQYF. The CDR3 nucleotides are TGTGCCAGCAGTGCTGGGGACAGGGAGTACGAGCAGTACTTC.

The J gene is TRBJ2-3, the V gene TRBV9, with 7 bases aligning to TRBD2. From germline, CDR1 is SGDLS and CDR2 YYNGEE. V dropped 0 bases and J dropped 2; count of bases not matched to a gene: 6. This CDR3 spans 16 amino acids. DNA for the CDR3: TGTGCCAGCAGCGTAGCGACTAGCAGACTCACAGATACGCAGTATTTT. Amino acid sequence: CASSVATSRLTDTQYF.

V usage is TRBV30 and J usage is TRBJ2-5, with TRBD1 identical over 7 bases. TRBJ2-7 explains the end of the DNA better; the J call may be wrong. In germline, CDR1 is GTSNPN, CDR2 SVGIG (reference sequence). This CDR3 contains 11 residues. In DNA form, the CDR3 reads TGTGCCTACAACAGGGGAGACGAGCAGTACTTC. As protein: CAYNRGDEQYF.

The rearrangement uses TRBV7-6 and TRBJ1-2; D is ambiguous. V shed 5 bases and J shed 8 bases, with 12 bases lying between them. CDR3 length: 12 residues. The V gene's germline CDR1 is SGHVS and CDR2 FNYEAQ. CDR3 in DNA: TGTGCCAGCAGCACTCCGTCGGGGGGCTACACCTTC. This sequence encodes CASSTPSGGYTF.

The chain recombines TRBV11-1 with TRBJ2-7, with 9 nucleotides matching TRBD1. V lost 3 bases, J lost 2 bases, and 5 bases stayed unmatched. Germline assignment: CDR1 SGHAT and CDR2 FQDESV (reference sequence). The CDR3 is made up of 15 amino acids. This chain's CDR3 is CASSFIGTGTYEQYF. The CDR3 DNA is TGTGCCAGCAGCTTCATAGGGACAGGGACCTACGAGCAGTACTTC.

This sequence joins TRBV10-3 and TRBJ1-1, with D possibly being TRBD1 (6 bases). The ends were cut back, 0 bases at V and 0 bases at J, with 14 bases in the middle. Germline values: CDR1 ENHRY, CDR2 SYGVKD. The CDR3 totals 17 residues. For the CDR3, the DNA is TGTGCCATCAGTGAGTCGATCGGGGGGCAAGTGAACACTGAAGCTTTCTTT. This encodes CAISESIGGQVNTEAFF.

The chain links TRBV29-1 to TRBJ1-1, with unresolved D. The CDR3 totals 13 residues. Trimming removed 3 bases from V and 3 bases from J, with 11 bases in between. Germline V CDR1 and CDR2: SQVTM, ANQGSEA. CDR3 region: CSVELSQDTEAFF. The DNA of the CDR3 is TGCAGCGTTGAGTTGTCCCAGGACACTGAAGCTTTCTTT.

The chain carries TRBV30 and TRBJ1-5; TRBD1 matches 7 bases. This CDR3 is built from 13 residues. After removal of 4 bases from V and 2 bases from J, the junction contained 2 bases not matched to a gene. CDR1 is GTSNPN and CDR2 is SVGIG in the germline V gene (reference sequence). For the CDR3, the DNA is TGTGCCTGGAAAGGACAGGGCAATCAGCCCCAGCATTTT. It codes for CAWKGQGNQPQHF.

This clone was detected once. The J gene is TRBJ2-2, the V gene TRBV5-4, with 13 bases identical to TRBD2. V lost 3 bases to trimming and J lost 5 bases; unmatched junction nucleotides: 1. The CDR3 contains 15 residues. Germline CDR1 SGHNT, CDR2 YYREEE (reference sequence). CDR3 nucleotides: TGTGCCAGCAGCTGGGGACTAGCGGGAACCGGGGAGCTGTTTTTT. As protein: CASSWGLAGTGELFF.

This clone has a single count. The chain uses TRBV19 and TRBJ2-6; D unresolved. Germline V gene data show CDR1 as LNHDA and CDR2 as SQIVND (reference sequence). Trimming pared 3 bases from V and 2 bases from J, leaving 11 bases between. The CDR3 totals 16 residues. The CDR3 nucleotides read TGTGCCAGTAGTATCCAGGTAGATGCTGGGGCCAACGTCCTGACTTTC. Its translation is CASSIQVDAGANVLTF.

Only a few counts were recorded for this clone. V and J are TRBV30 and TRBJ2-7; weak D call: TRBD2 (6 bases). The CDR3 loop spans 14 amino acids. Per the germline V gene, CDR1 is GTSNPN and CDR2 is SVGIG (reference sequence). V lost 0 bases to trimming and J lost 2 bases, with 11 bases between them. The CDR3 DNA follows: TGTGCCTGGAGTGTATCGAGCGGGCCCTACGAGCAGTACTTC. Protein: CAWSVSSGPYEQYF.

CDR3 DNA sequence: TGTGCCTGGAGCGCCGGGACAGCGCTATACGAGCAGTACTTC. Translation gives CAWSAGTALYEQYF. V and J are TRBV30 and TRBJ2-7, with 7 bases that match TRBD1. V shed 3 bases, J shed 4 bases, and the junction held 9 bases outside the gene matches. The germline gives CDR1 GTSNPN, CDR2 SVGIG (reference sequence). This CDR3 spans 14 amino acids.